Each of the 26 T cell receptor beta chains below was sequenced from the same sample in a study of graft-versus-host responses after intestinal transplantation. The assay was immunoSEQ multiplex PCR, and TCRdb's table has in-frame clones only and misses some. This sample has about 59,000 clones, with 94% found just once. For these TCRs, the target antigens are not known. Sequenced here: unstimulated CD4+ T cells sorted from spleen or lymph node cells, sampled before transplant. These receptor sequences come from a human donor who was the organ donor for an intestinal transplant.

The rearrangement uses TRBV13 and TRBJ2-5; 8 bases map to TRBD2. The CDR3 is made up of 15 amino acids. The V segment lost 3 bases and the J segment 7 bases; nucleotides outside the gene matches: 10. Germline-derived CDR1 and CDR2 are PRHDT and FYEKMQ (reference sequence). The CDR3 loop reads CASSFGERGRGTQYF. The CDR3 DNA reads TGTGCCAGCAGCTTTGGCGAGCGGGGGCGAGGGACCCAGTACTTC.

This chain connects TRBV19 to TRBJ1-1; D unresolved. V gave up 0 bases and J gave up 2 bases, with 7 bases separating them. Looked up from germline, CDR1 is LNHDA and CDR2 is SQIVND (reference sequence). This CDR3 has 14 amino acids. This chain's CDR3 is CASSIDAPNTEAFF. The CDR3 nucleotides are TGTGCCAGTAGTATAGATGCACCCAACACTGAAGCTTTCTTT.

In regard to this clone: An end of the junction does not agree with germline; a read error may underlie this. The identical CDR3 is also encoded by other nucleotide sequences in the sample. This rearrangement joins TRBV5-4 to TRBJ2-3; 10 bases align to TRBD2. Germline lookup yields CDR1 SGHNT and CDR2 YYREEE (reference sequence). This CDR3 region has 14 residues. The CDR3 is CASSLAGGPDTQYF. As DNA, the CDR3 is TGTGCCAGCAGCTTAGCGGGGGGGCCAGATACGCAATATTTT.

The V call is TRBV25-1, the J call TRBJ1-1; 9 bases align to TRBD1. With 4 bases clipped from V and 6 bases from J, the junction kept 6 bases outside the gene matches. CDR1 and CDR2 from the germline V gene are MGHDK and SYGVNS. The length of the CDR3 is 14 residues. The CDR3 DNA sequence: TGTGCCAGCAGTGGGACAGGGGAGCCGGCTGAAGCTTTCTTT. This gives the protein CASSGTGEPAEAFF.

In this sample, this clone turned up once. The chain combines TRBV6-5 with TRBJ2-7; the D gene could be TRBD1 or TRBD2 (5 bases each). V shed 2 bases and J shed 4 bases, with 18 bases lying between them. CDR3 length: 16 residues. Germline V gives CDR1 MNHEY, CDR2 SVGAGI. For the CDR3, the DNA is TGTGCCAGCAGTTACGGGGTGCCGGGGCAGGGATACGAGCAGTACTTC. Amino acid sequence: CASSYGVPGQGYEQYF.

The chain carries TRBV4-1 and TRBJ1-4, with 8 bases fitting TRBD1. Germline V CDR1 and CDR2: MGHRA, YSYEKL. There are 17 residues in the CDR3. After removal of 3 bases from V and 3 bases from J, the junction contained 9 bases not matched to a gene. The DNA for the CDR3 is TGCGCCAGCAGCCACCCCCAGGGGGCAGGGTCTAATGAAAAACTGTTTTTT. Translating gives CASSHPQGAGSNEKLFF.

The gene calls are TRBV5-2 and TRBJ1-2. TRBV5-2 is recorded as a pseudogene. The CDR3 has 17 residues. The CDR3 coding sequence is TGTGCCAGCAAGTTGAATCGAGAGGTACGAAAGACCTATGGCTACACCTTC. Its protein product is CASKLNREVRKTYGYTF.

The V gene is TRBV15, the J gene TRBJ2-1; D is uncertain. CDR3 length: 18 amino acids. The germline V gene has CDR1 LNHNV and CDR2 YYDKDF (reference sequence). V was shortened by 4 bases and J by 2 bases, with 21 bases between the two germline ends. The CDR3 nucleotides are TGTGCCACCAGCAACACTTCTCCTAACAAGCCCCCCTACAATGAGCAGTTCTTC. Protein: CATSNTSPNKPPYNEQFF.

This rearrangement joins TRBV4-2 to TRBJ2-5; TRBD2 matches at 14 bases. The CDR3 spans 15 residues. The junction had 4 bases not matched to a gene; V was cut back by 6 bases and J by 4 bases. Germline V gene lookup returns CDR1 LGHNA and CDR2 YNFKEQ. CDR3 sequence: CASRTSGGVSETQYF. The CDR3 DNA reads TGTGCCAGCAGGACTAGCGGGGGGGTCTCAGAGACCCAGTACTTC.

The genes are TRBV5-4 and TRBJ2-5; 9 nucleotides line up with TRBD1. The tail of the sequence fits TRBJ2-7 better, so the J call may be wrong. Germline assignment: CDR1 SGHNT and CDR2 YYREEE (reference sequence). The CDR3 has 14 residues. Here the CDR3 reads CASSLGGQGYEQYF. The CDR3 DNA reads as TGTGCCAGCAGCTTGGGGGGACAGGGTTACGAGCAGTACTTC.

CDR3 residues: CASTGDIAQPQHF. CDR3 coding DNA: TGTGCCAGCACCGGGGACATTGCTCAGCCCCAGCATTTT. J is TRBJ1-5 and V is TRBV6-6, with D tentatively TRBD1 (6 bases). This CDR3 is built from 13 residues. Trimming removed 7 bases from V and 6 bases from J, with 13 bases in between. CDR1 MNHNY and CDR2 SVGAGI come from the germline V gene (reference sequence).

The rearrangement joins TRBV19 to TRBJ2-3, with D unclear. V was shortened by 3 bases and J by 6 bases, with 10 bases between the two germline ends. Germline V gene lookup returns CDR1 LNHDA and CDR2 SQIVND (reference sequence). This CDR3 comprises 13 residues. The chain's CDR3 is CASSINIVDTQYF. Here the CDR3 DNA reads TGTGCCAGTAGTATCAACATTGTGGATACGCAGTATTTT.

The rearrangement joins TRBV29-1 to TRBJ2-3; 9 bases align to TRBD2. This CDR3 region has 14 residues. CDR1 and CDR2 (germline): SQVTM, ANQGSEA. V shed 6 bases and J 0 bases; nucleotides not matched to a gene: 4. This CDR3 is CSVGLAPSTDTQYF. In nucleotides, the CDR3 is TGCAGCGTGGGACTAGCACCTAGCACAGATACGCAGTATTTT.

J is TRBJ2-4 and V is TRBV7-9; 9 bases match TRBD1. This CDR3 has 13 amino acids. After removal of 5 bases from V and 8 bases from J, the junction contained 4 bases not matched to a gene. Per germline, CDR1 SEHNR and CDR2 FQNEAQ (reference sequence). This CDR3 is CASSVDRGHIQYF. In DNA, the CDR3 is TGTGCCAGCAGCGTGGACAGGGGTCACATTCAGTACTTC.

The chain carries TRBV7-9 and TRBJ2-2; 7 nucleotides match TRBD1. Trimming at V came to 6 bases and at J to 1 base, leaving 14 bases not matched to a gene. Germline CDR1 SEHNR, CDR2 FQNEAQ (reference sequence). The CDR3 runs to 18 residues. The CDR3 region is CASRSRDRLIKNTGELFF. CDR3 coding DNA: TGTGCCAGCAGATCCCGGGACAGACTTATAAAGAACACCGGGGAGCTGTTTTTT.

The V and J genes are TRBV5-1 and TRBJ2-5, with D uncertain. The V and J ends lost 0 bases and 7 bases respectively, with 13 bases between them. Germline V gives CDR1 SGHRS, CDR2 YFSETQ. This CDR3 is built from 14 residues. This CDR3 reads CASSLDAVEGTQYF. Here the CDR3 DNA reads TGCGCCAGCAGCTTGGACGCCGTGGAAGGGACCCAGTACTTC.

The rearrangement uses TRBV27 and TRBJ2-5, with D tentatively TRBD2 (6 bases). The CDR3 covers 16 residues. V was shortened by 1 base and J by 0 bases, with 12 bases between the two germline ends. The V gene's germline CDR1 is MNHEY and CDR2 SMNVEV (reference sequence). CDR3 DNA sequence: TGTGCCAGCAGTTTATTCCGGGAGCAGTACCAAGAGACCCAGTACTTC. Translated: CASSLFREQYQETQYF.

The V call is TRBV5-4, the J call TRBJ1-2; D unclear. Trimming removed 0 bases from V and 4 bases from J, with 10 bases in between. Germline lookup yields CDR1 SGHNT and CDR2 YYREEE (reference sequence). The CDR3 spans 14 residues. The CDR3 region is CASSLATASYGYTF. CDR3 DNA sequence: TGTGCCAGCAGCTTGGCAACTGCATCCTATGGCTACACCTTC.

The J gene is TRBJ2-7, the V gene TRBV5-6, with D maybe TRBD1 (6 bases). V lost 0 bases, J lost 5 bases, and 21 bases lay in between. This CDR3 has 17 residues. CDR1 and CDR2 (germline): SGHDT, YYEEEE. In DNA form, the CDR3 reads TGTGCCAGCAGCTTGGGACAGGTCTTACAGTTCGGCAACGAGCAGTACTTC. Translation: CASSLGQVLQFGNEQYF.

J is TRBJ2-3 and V is TRBV7-3, with 7 nucleotides matching TRBD1. This CDR3 is built from 14 residues. With V trimmed by 6 bases and J by 0 bases, 3 bases remained unmatched. Germline V gene lookup returns CDR1 SGHTA and CDR2 FQGTGA. CDR3 loop: CASSDRASTDTQYF. The CDR3 nucleotides read TGTGCCAGCAGTGACAGGGCTAGCACAGATACGCAGTATTTT.

V gene TRBV18 combines with J gene TRBJ1-1; no definite D call. The CDR3 length is 13 residues. Trimming pared 6 bases from V and 0 bases from J, leaving 8 bases between. Germline V CDR1 and CDR2: KGHSH, LQKENI. The chain's CDR3 is CASSVGLNTEAFF. Here the CDR3 DNA reads TGTGCCAGCTCCGTCGGACTGAACACTGAAGCTTTCTTT. The whole variable domain, remainder taken from reference TRBV18 and TRBJ1-1, is NAGVMQNPRHLVRRRGQEARLRCSPMKGHSHVYWYRQLPEEGLKFMVYLQKENIIDESGMPKERFSAEFPKEGPSILRIQQVVRGDSAAYFCASSVGLNTEAFFGQGTRLTVV.

This sequence joins TRBV5-1 and TRBJ2-1; 7 nucleotides agree with TRBD2. In germline, CDR1 is SGHRS, CDR2 YFSETQ. J gave up 4 bases and V 5 bases, and 6 bases lay outside the gene matches. There are 14 residues in the CDR3. CDR3 DNA: TGCGCCAGCAGACCCGGGGGGAGGTACAATGAGCAGTTCTTC. This encodes CASRPGGRYNEQFF.

J is TRBJ1-4 and V is TRBV5-1; D remains ambiguous. V shed 2 bases and J shed 0 bases, with 11 bases lying between them. CDR3 size: 16 residues. CDR1 and CDR2 from the germline V gene are SGHRS and YFSETQ. Here the CDR3 reads CASSLGIRATNEKLFF. CDR3 bases: TGCGCCAGCAGCTTAGGGATTAGAGCAACTAATGAAAAACTGTTTTTT. Complete variable domain (other parts from reference TRBV5-1 and TRBJ1-4): KAGVTQTPRYLIKTRGQQVTLSCSPISGHRSVSWYQQTPGQGLQFLFEYFSETQRNKGNFPGRFSGRQFSNSRSEMNVSTLELGDSALYLCASSLGIRATNEKLFFGSGTQLSVL.

The chain links TRBV12-5 to TRBJ1-3; the match to TRBD1 covers 12 bases. Germline lookup yields CDR1 LGHNT and CDR2 FRNRAP. The CDR3 totals 20 residues. J was trimmed by 0 bases and V by 6 bases; bases with no gene match: 15. CDR3 in amino acids: CASGSLRPGQGAFSGNTIYF. As DNA, the CDR3 is TGTGCTAGTGGAAGCTTACGACCGGGACAGGGGGCGTTCTCTGGAAACACCATATATTTT.

This chain uses TRBV4-3 with TRBJ2-7; 7 bases align to TRBD1. V lost 1 base to trimming and J lost 3 bases; unmatched junction nucleotides: 6. Germline lookup yields CDR1 LGHNA and CDR2 YSLEER. The CDR3 sequence is 15 residues long. CDR3 in amino acids: CASSQATWTGYEQYF. The DNA for the CDR3 is TGCGCCAGCAGCCAAGCTACCTGGACAGGCTACGAGCAGTACTTC.

The chain couples TRBV19 to TRBJ2-3, with 9 bases fitting TRBD2. With 3 bases clipped from V and 3 bases from J, the junction kept 7 bases outside the gene matches. Germline V CDR1 and CDR2: LNHDA, SQIVND (reference sequence). The CDR3 totals 16 residues. The CDR3 spells CASSIGRGGSTDTQYF. The CDR3 DNA sequence: TGTGCCAGTAGTATCGGGCGGGGGGGCAGTACAGATACGCAGTATTTT.